One and the same sample provided the 17 T cell receptor beta chains below, sequenced in a study of T-cell memory formation after mild COVID-19 (dated by TCRdb to the early 2020s). To prepare the library, 5' RACE was applied. TCRdb records Illumina NovaSeq 6000 as the sequencer. Clones were called with MiXCR by TCRdb after fastp trimmed the public reads at Q25, and only in-frame beta chains were retained. Each entry merges the rows of one CDR3 protein and shows their most common DNA and genes. Here the sample has 300,000 to 350,000 distinct CDR3 sequences; roughly 21% occur a single time. The ten largest clones capture under 25% of the sample. The sample was PBMCs or a T cell subset sorted from them (not recorded which). These receptors were taken from a man aged 18 to 30 who had mild COVID-19 (a few samples of this study predate the infection). The sample titles of this study are shuffled in the database, so cell type and time point are left out; the donor was told from shared clones.

The chain has TRBV6-2 or TRBV6-3 and TRBJ2-7, with D possibly TRBD1 on 6 matching bases. CDR1 is MNHEY and CDR2 is SVGEGT in the germline V gene. V lost 6 bases and J lost 7, with 16 bases in between. The CDR3 is 13 amino acids. The CDR3 sequence is CASRSRGGEEQYV. CDR3 DNA sequence: TGTGCCAGCAGATCCAGGGGTGGGGAAGAGCAGTACGTC.

This clonotype is termed medium-sized. CDR3 DNA sequence: TGTGCCAGCAGCTTCTCCAGCACAGATACGCAGTATTTT. Translation gives CASSFSSTDTQYF. The genes are TRBV13 and TRBJ2-3; D not certain. The germline V gene encodes CDR1 PRHDT and CDR2 FYEKMQ (reference sequence). The CDR3 extends over 13 amino acids. Trimming left V 3 bases short and J 0 bases short, with 4 bases between.

This clonotype was counted only a few times. The chain joins TRBV7-8 to TRBJ1-2, with D hard to call. Trimming removed 5 bases from V and 6 bases from J, with 13 bases in between. Germline V CDR1 and CDR2: SGHVS, FQNEAQ. The CDR3 is made up of 13 amino acids. This chain's CDR3 is CASSRPGGDGYTF. The CDR3 region has the DNA TGTGCCAGCAGCCGCCCTGGAGGAGATGGCTACACCTTC. The full variable domain, in which reference TRBV7-8 and TRBJ1-2 provide the parts outside the CDR3, is GAGVSQSPRYKVAKRGQDVALRCDPISGHVSLFWYQQALGQGPEFLTYFQNEAQLDKSGLPSDRFFAERPEGSVSTLKIQRTQQEDSAVYLCASSRPGGDGYTFGSGTRLTVV.

This clonotype was picked up a small number of times. The J gene is TRBJ2-5, the V gene TRBV6-6; possible D gene TRBD1, 5 bases. V dropped 3 bases and J dropped 1 base, with 15 bases sitting between them. Germline V gene data show CDR1 as MNHNY and CDR2 as SVGAGI (reference sequence). The CDR3 runs 16 residues. The DNA for the CDR3 is TGTGCCAGCAGTTATTCACCGGACACGACCCAAGAGACCCAGTACTTC. It codes for CASSYSPDTTQETQYF.

At least ten counts were recorded for this clonotype. This rearrangement joins TRBV12-3 or TRBV12-4 to TRBJ2-5; 10 bases are shared with TRBD1. V lost 3 bases, J lost 5 bases, and 3 bases stayed unmatched. This CDR3 region has 14 residues. In DNA, the CDR3 is TGTGCCAGCAGTTTGACAGGGGGCCAGGAGACCCAGTACTTC. It codes for CASSLTGGQETQYF.

The V call is TRBV4-3, the J call TRBJ1-4; 8 nucleotides match TRBD1. In germline, CDR1 is LGHNA, CDR2 YSLEER. This CDR3 comprises 14 residues. The V segment lost 2 bases and the J segment 7 bases; nucleotides outside the gene matches: 3. CDR3 in amino acids: CASSQTDRAEKLFF. In DNA, the CDR3 is TGCGCCAGCAGCCAAACGGACAGGGCTGAAAAACTGTTTTTT.

V and J are TRBV7-2 and TRBJ1-1, with a weak D call TRBD1 (5 bases). Deletions cut 4 bases from V and 5 bases from J, with 14 bases between. Germline V lookup: CDR1 SGHTA, CDR2 FQGNSA. The CDR3 sequence is 14 residues long. The CDR3 region has the DNA TGTGCCAGCAGCTCTGAGCATGGGGGAACTGAAGCTTTCTTT. This gives the protein CASSSEHGGTEAFF.

This clonotype was seen a few times. This sequence joins TRBV9 and TRBJ1-6; D might be TRBD1 (5 bases). Trimming took off 3 bases at V and 7 bases at J, with 11 bases between the two ends. Germline assignment: CDR1 SGDLS and CDR2 YYNGEE. The CDR3 has 14 amino acids. CDR3 loop: CASSETAQNSPLHF. For the CDR3, the DNA is TGTGCCAGCAGCGAGACAGCTCAGAATTCACCCCTCCACTTT.

This clonotype was counted ten times or more. DNA for the CDR3: TGTGCCAGCAGCCCCGATGGGGGCCGCAATGAGCAGTTCTTC. Translating gives CASSPDGGRNEQFF. The chain recombines TRBV12-3 or TRBV12-4 with TRBJ2-1; a weak D match, TRBD1 (6 bases). There are 14 residues in the CDR3. Trimming removed 6 bases at V and 6 bases at J, with 15 bases between.

The rearrangement links TRBV6-6 to TRBJ1-5; D remains ambiguous. The CDR3 contains 13 residues. V was clipped by 11 bases and J by 0 bases, with 11 bases between them. Germline CDR1 and CDR2: MNHNY and SVGAGI (reference sequence). Written as DNA, the CDR3 is TGTGCCGCTCGGGCCTCTAGCAATCAGCCCCAGCATTTT. Residues: CAARASSNQPQHF.

The V call is TRBV11-2, the J call TRBJ1-1, with no clear D. CDR3 size: 13 residues. V shed 4 bases and J shed 6 bases, with 12 bases lying between them. The germline V gene encodes CDR1 SGHAT and CDR2 FQNNGV. The CDR3 region is CASSSLDGAEAFF. CDR3 in DNA: TGTGCCAGCAGCTCACTCGACGGCGCTGAAGCTTTCTTT. The full variable domain, with the rest looked up from reference TRBV11-2 and TRBJ1-1, is EAGVAQSPRYKIIEKRQSVAFWCNPISGHATLYWYQQILGQGPKLLIQFQNNGVVDDSQLPKDRFSAERLKGVDSTLKIQPAKLEDSAVYLCASSSLDGAEAFFGQGTRLTVV.

The chain uses TRBV9 and TRBJ2-3; 7 bases align to TRBD2. Germline V CDR1 and CDR2: SGDLS, YYNGEE. The CDR3 length is 15 residues. V lost 1 base and J lost 4; bases outside the gene matches: 6. The CDR3 is CASSVNGGTADTQYF. The DNA for the CDR3 is TGTGCCAGCAGCGTAAACGGGGGGACGGCAGATACGCAGTATTTT.

The J gene is TRBJ2-1, the V gene TRBV20-1, with D possibly called TRBD1 or TRBD2 (5 bases each). Trimming removed 8 bases from V and 2 bases from J, with 13 bases in between. CDR1 DFQATT and CDR2 SNEGSKA come from the germline V gene (reference sequence). The CDR3 consists of 13 residues. The CDR3 DNA reads as TGCAGTCCTCGGTGGGACCCCTACAATGAGCAGTTCTTC. This gives the protein CSPRWDPYNEQFF.

In its sample, this clonotype was seen many times. The junction and the germline gene differ at one end; a read error may be behind it. This chain uses TRBV7-7 with TRBJ2-5; 8 nucleotides agree with TRBD2. The CDR3 is made up of 15 amino acids. Germline lookup yields CDR1 SSHAT and CDR2 FNYEAQ (reference sequence). This chain's CDR3 is CASSRGGTYQETQYF. The CDR3 DNA is TGTGCTAGCAGCCGGGGGGGGACGTACCAAGAGACCCAGTACTTC. Together with reference TRBV7-7 and TRBJ2-5, the CDR3 gives the full variable domain: GAGVSQSPRYKVTKRGQDVTLRCDPISSHATLYWYQQALGQGPEFLTYFNYEAQPDKSGLPSDRFSAERPEGSISTLTIQRTEQRDSAMYRCASSRGGTYQETQYFGPGTRLLVL.

This clonotype has just a few counts. This chain connects TRBV7-2 to TRBJ2-7, with 9 bases identical to TRBD1. V lost 5 bases and J lost 3; bases outside the gene matches: 5. Germline loops: CDR1 SGHTA, CDR2 FQGNSA. The CDR3 contains 14 residues. The CDR3 bases are TGTGCCAGCAGCGCCGGGACAGGGTACTACGAGCAGTACTTC. Its translation: CASSAGTGYYEQYF. Filled out from reference TRBV7-2 and TRBJ2-7, the complete variable domain reads GAGVSQSPSNKVTEKGKDVELRCDPISGHTALYWYRQSLGQGLEFLIYFQGNSAPDKSGLPSDRFSAERTGGSVSTLTIQRTQQEDSAVYLCASSAGTGYYEQYFGPGTRLTVT.

This clonotype was counted a few times. The V call is TRBV18, the J call TRBJ2-5, with 7 bases fitting TRBD1. Germline V CDR1 and CDR2: KGHSH, LQKENI. V was pared by 3 bases and J by 5 bases, with 6 bases of the junction left unmatched. The CDR3 spans 14 residues. This chain's CDR3 is CASSPQTGKETQYF. CDR3 DNA sequence: TGTGCCAGCTCACCGCAGACAGGGAAGGAGACCCAGTACTTC.

The rearrangement links TRBV5-4 to TRBJ1-2, with 8 bases matching TRBD1. Unmatched junction bases numbered 1, after V lost 2 bases and J lost 4 bases. The length of the CDR3 is 13 residues. Germline CDR1 reads SGHNT; CDR2 reads YYREEE (reference sequence). The CDR3 DNA is TGTGCCAGCAGCTTCGACAGGGGCTATGGCTACACCTTC. It yields the protein CASSFDRGYGYTF.